This T cell receptor (beta chain) is drawn from a study of blood T cells in healthy people across ages. Findings of the study overall: Across the age range, TCR beta diversity per million T cells fell in a roughly linear way.

The people who gave samples were healthy Caucasians from Russia, aged 6 to 90. Donors gave around 10 milliliters of peripheral blood apiece. A second 7 to 11 cycle PCR used barcoded and J-beta primers. One entry per CDR3 protein, called by TCRdb with MiXCR from the 5' RACE reads. The sample consists of around 1.1 million distinct CDR3 sequences, around two fifths of them appearing once. The CDR3 runs 16 residues. To note about this clonotype: Its antigen is not identified. Just one base apart from a much larger clone, this may be a read error.

The sample comprised blood. V and J are TRBV12-3 or TRBV12-4 and TRBJ2-3; 8 bases are a match to TRBD2. The TCR sequence derives from a young man in good health. The CDR3 protein is CTSTPFRTSRADTQYF. CDR3 nucleotides: TGTACCAGCACTCCGTTTCGGACTAGCAGGGCAGATACGCAGTATTTT.